The 19 T cell receptor beta chains below all came from one sample that was sequenced in a study of CD8 T cells in ankylosing spondylitis. Findings of the study overall: Characteristic, it appeared, of ankylosing spondylitis blood was a TCR beta motif of 7 or 8 highly homologous variants.

Antigen specificity for these receptors is unknown. TCRdb itself ran the 5' RACE reads through MiXCR, one entry per CDR3 protein. The sample lists around 480,000 distinct CDR3 sequences, 17% occurring once. Sample: blood, either unsorted or a sorted T cell fraction (not recorded which). The receptors here all came from a male donor with ankylosing spondylitis.

V and J are TRBV10-3 and TRBJ2-7; a weak D match, TRBD2 (5 bases). Trimming pared 7 bases from V and 4 bases from J, leaving 14 bases between. The CDR3 is 13 amino acids. CDR1 and CDR2 from the germline V gene are ENHRY and SYGVKD. The CDR3 DNA reads as TGTGCCATCAACCGGGGTTTAAATTACGAGCAGTACTTC. Protein sequence: CAINRGLNYEQYF.

This clonotype was counted only a few times. The chain carries TRBV7-2 and TRBJ2-2; a weak D match, TRBD1 (5 bases). Germline loops: CDR1 SGHTA, CDR2 FQGNSA. Trimming cost V 1 base and J 2 bases, with 11 bases left between them. The CDR3 contains 16 residues. The DNA for the CDR3 is TGTGCCAGCAGCTTAGGGTTCAGGGCCAACACCGGGGAGCTGTTTTTT. Its translation is CASSLGFRANTGELFF.

In its sample, this clonotype was seen many times. The chain joins TRBV24-1 to TRBJ2-5; 10 nucleotides agree with TRBD1. V lost 3 bases, J lost 5 bases, and 2 bases stayed unmatched. Germline loops: CDR1 KGHDR, CDR2 SFDVKD. The length of the CDR3 is 14 residues. DNA for the CDR3: TGTGCCACCAGTGATCGGACAGGGGGTGAGACCCAGTACTTC. Encoded protein: CATSDRTGGETQYF.

This sequence joins TRBV25-1 and TRBJ2-3; the D is unclear. There are 14 residues in the CDR3. V shed 4 bases and J shed 1 base, with 9 bases lying between them. Germline V gives CDR1 MGHDK, CDR2 SYGVNS. CDR3 DNA: TGTGCCAGCAGTGGTTGGACGGGCACAGATACGCAGTATTTT. This encodes CASSGWTGTDTQYF. The full variable domain, rest sourced from reference TRBV25-1 and TRBJ2-3, is EADIYQTPRYLVIGTGKKITLECSQTMGHDKMYWYQQDPGMELHLIHYSYGVNSTEKGDLSSESTVSRIRTEHFPLTLESARPSHTSQYLCASSGWTGTDTQYFGPGTRLTVL.

This clonotype was counted only a few times. The V and J genes are TRBV6-5 and TRBJ2-3, with D maybe TRBD1 (6 bases). The CDR3 covers 16 residues. CDR1 and CDR2 (germline): MNHEY, SVGAGI. The V end was cut by 2 bases, the J end by 1 base, with 13 bases between. The CDR3 loop is CASSYGRTAGTDTQYF. The CDR3 DNA reads TGTGCCAGCAGTTACGGCCGGACAGCCGGCACAGATACGCAGTATTTT.

The chain recombines TRBV10-3 with TRBJ1-4; D call uncertain. This CDR3 is built from 13 residues. Germline lookup yields CDR1 ENHRY and CDR2 SYGVKD. V lost 8 bases and J lost 8, with 15 bases in between. The CDR3 DNA reads as TGTGCCATCCGAACTGAAAATGGGGAAAAACTGTTTTTT. It is translated as CAIRTENGEKLFF.

This clonotype was detected a few times. The V and J genes are TRBV15 and TRBJ1-4, with D hard to call. V gave up 5 bases and J gave up 8 bases, with 12 bases separating them. Germline lookup yields CDR1 LNHNV and CDR2 YYDKDF (reference sequence). The length of the CDR3 is 13 residues. The CDR3 loop is CATSARLREKLFF. The CDR3, as DNA: TGTGCCACCAGCGCCCGGCTAAGAGAAAAACTGTTTTTT. The whole variable domain, filled in from reference TRBV15 and TRBJ1-4, reads DAMVIQNPRYQVTQFGKPVTLSCSQTLNHNVMYWYQQKSSQAPKLLFHYYDKDFNNEADTPDNFQSRRPNTSFCFLDIRSPGLGDTAMYLCATSARLREKLFFGSGTQLSVL.

V gene TRBV6-6 combines with J gene TRBJ2-2; TRBD2 is a possible D gene (5 bases). V lost 6 bases and J 6 bases, leaving 11 bases between the germline ends. Germline values: CDR1 MNHNY, CDR2 SVGAGI (reference sequence). The CDR3 runs 13 residues. CDR3 coding DNA: TGTGCCAGCAGCCCACTAGTGTCCGGGGAGCTGTTTTTT. It yields the protein CASSPLVSGELFF.

The gene calls are TRBV6-1 and TRBJ1-3; tentative D call: TRBD1 (5 bases). Germline loops: CDR1 MNHNS, CDR2 SASEGT. The CDR3 consists of 13 residues. Deletions cut 6 bases from V and 4 bases from J, with 10 bases between. CDR3 protein: CASSPRQGNTIYF. The CDR3 DNA follows: TGTGCCAGCAGCCCCAGACAGGGAAACACCATATATTTT.

The chain combines TRBV29-1 with TRBJ1-1, with TRBD1 matching 7 bases. The CDR3 is made up of 15 amino acids. V was clipped by 3 bases and J by 1 base; unmatched bases: 8. Germline CDR1 reads SQVTM; CDR2 reads ANQGSEA. The CDR3 loop is CSVEGRQGWNTEAFF. DNA for the CDR3: TGCAGCGTTGAGGGTAGACAGGGATGGAACACTGAAGCTTTCTTT. Full variable domain (rest looked up from reference TRBV29-1 and TRBJ1-1): SAVISQKPSRDICQRGTSLTIQCQVDSQVTMMFWYRQQPGQSLTLIATANQGSEATYESGFVIDKFPISRPNLTFSTLTVSNMSPEDSSIYLCSVEGRQGWNTEAFFGQGTRLTVV.

This clonotype was counted ten times or more. The chain combines TRBV12-3 or TRBV12-4 with TRBJ2-1; 9 bases match TRBD1. The CDR3 length is 15 residues. Germline trimming cut 5 bases from V and 7 bases from J; bases unmatched to any gene: 9. In DNA form, the CDR3 reads TGTGCCAGCAGTACCCTCCGGGACAGGGCTAATGAGCAGTTCTTC. Its protein product is CASSTLRDRANEQFF.

This clonotype was seen a few times. This chain uses TRBV30 with TRBJ2-3; 10 bases agree with TRBD2. From germline, CDR1 is GTSNPN and CDR2 SVGIG (reference sequence). The CDR3 has 13 residues. V was clipped by 2 bases and J by 7 bases; unmatched bases: 3. The CDR3 sequence is CAWSLAGAHTQYF. The CDR3, as DNA: TGTGCCTGGAGTCTAGCGGGGGCCCATACGCAGTATTTT.

This clonotype has just a few counts. This sequence joins TRBV7-2 and TRBJ1-2, with TRBD1 as a possible D gene (5 bases). Germline V lookup: CDR1 SGHTA, CDR2 FQGNSA. V dropped 5 bases and J dropped 0 bases, with 7 bases sitting between them. The CDR3 spans 13 residues. The CDR3 bases are TGTGCCAGCAGCCGGGACCCTAACTATGGCTACACCTTC. It yields the protein CASSRDPNYGYTF.

The rearrangement joins TRBV7-2 to TRBJ1-5, with unresolved D. The germline V and J ends were trimmed by 3 bases and 6 bases, with 6 bases remaining between them. Per germline, CDR1 SGHTA and CDR2 FQGNSA. This CDR3 has 12 residues. CDR3 coding DNA: TGTGCCAGCAGCTTGAGCGCTCAGCCCCAGCATTTT. Protein: CASSLSAQPQHF. Complete variable domain (other parts from reference TRBV7-2 and TRBJ1-5): GAGVSQSPSNKVTEKGKDVELRCDPISGHTALYWYRQSLGQGLEFLIYFQGNSAPDKSGLPSDRFSAERTGGSVSTLTIQRTQQEDSAVYLCASSLSAQPQHFGDGTRLSIL.

This clonotype was observed a few times. This rearrangement joins TRBV5-1 to TRBJ2-7; 7 positions match TRBD1. The ends lost 2 bases at V and 2 bases at J; junction bases unmatched: 4. This CDR3 has 14 residues. Per the germline V gene, CDR1 is SGHRS and CDR2 is YFSETQ. The CDR3 protein is CASSFRDSAYEQYF. The CDR3 bases are TGCGCCAGCAGCTTCCGGGACAGCGCCTACGAGCAGTACTTC.

The J gene is TRBJ2-3, the V gene TRBV20-1, with TRBD1 identical over 8 bases. The junction had 14 bases not matched to a gene; V was cut back by 0 bases and J by 6 bases. Looked up from germline, CDR1 is DFQATT and CDR2 is SNEGSKA (reference sequence). CDR3 size: 17 residues. The CDR3 sequence: CSARDRWTGSLTDTQYF. DNA of the CDR3: TGCAGTGCTAGAGATCGGTGGACAGGGAGCCTCACGGATACGCAGTATTTT.

The chain joins TRBV9 to TRBJ1-2; 10 bases align to TRBD1. Germline CDR1 is SGDLS and CDR2 is YYNGEE. The CDR3 covers 14 residues. J lost 2 bases, V lost 4 bases, and 2 bases had no gene match. The CDR3 DNA reads as TGTGCCAGCAGCTGGGACAGGGGAAACTATGGCTACACCTTC. It specifies CASSWDRGNYGYTF.

V is TRBV7-9 and J is TRBJ2-7, with D possibly matching TRBD2 (5 bases). V was cut by 1 base and J by 5 bases, with 12 bases left in between. The germline gives CDR1 SEHNR, CDR2 FQNEAQ (reference sequence). The CDR3 extends over 14 amino acids. CDR3 nucleotide sequence: TGTGCCAGCAGCTTAGAAGCGGTTCCGAACGAGCAGTACTTC. This translates into CASSLEAVPNEQYF.

This clonotype has more than one count but fewer than ten. The V and J genes are TRBV7-2 and TRBJ2-7; D remains unclear. Trimming took off 0 bases at V and 0 bases at J, with 3 bases between the two ends. This CDR3 has 13 residues. Germline CDR1 is SGHTA and CDR2 is FQGNSA. This CDR3 is CASSLADSYEQYF. The CDR3 DNA follows: TGTGCCAGCAGCTTAGCGGACTCCTACGAGCAGTACTTC.